The 25 T cell receptor delta chains reported below all come from one sample, sequenced in a study of Vδ1+ human thymocytes. Findings and limits, study-wide: In the thymus, TRG and TRD repertoires looked highly polyclonal with Gaussian CDR3 lengths.

The template was reverse-transcribed extracted RNA. Multiplex PCR used pooled V-gene forward primers and a constant-region reverse primer to amplify CDR3s. TCRdb redid the clone calls on the multiplex PCR reads with CATT. The profile shows around 24,000 delta-chain clones, around 28% of them singletons. These receptors have no known antigen. The sequencing sample was made of Vdelta1+ gamma-delta thymocytes from the thymus. Noted subset: FACS-sorted CD3+ TCRalphabeta- TCRVdelta1+ TCRVdelta2- thymocytes. The receptor source for this set is a boy under two years old who had congenital heart surgery.

V usage is TRDV1 and J usage is TRDJ1; 7 bases map to TRDD3. Germline trimming cut 2 bases from V and 0 bases from J; bases unmatched to any gene: 15. The germline V gene encodes CDR1 TSWWSYY and CDR2 QGS. This CDR3 has 19 residues. CDR3 amino acids: CALGESGHRTGAYTDKLIF. For the CDR3, the DNA is TGTGCTCTTGGGGAAAGCGGTCATAGGACTGGGGCCTACACCGATAAACTCATCTTT.

This clone appeared a few times. The chain uses TRDV1 and TRDJ1; perhaps TRDD1 as D (5 bases). Germline V CDR1 and CDR2: TSWWSYY, QGS. The germline V and J ends were trimmed by 5 bases and 0 bases, with 25 bases remaining between them. The CDR3 runs to 19 residues. In DNA, the CDR3 is TGTGCTCTTGGGCAGCTGAGGCGGTGGAAATTCACCTACACCGATAAACTCATCTTT. Encoded protein: CALGQLRRWKFTYTDKLIF.

V usage is TRDV1 and J usage is TRDJ1; TRDD3 matches 8 bases. CDR1 and CDR2 from the germline V gene are TSWWSYY and QGS. The V segment lost 1 base and the J segment 0 bases; nucleotides outside the gene matches: 19. The CDR3 length is 21 residues. CDR3 sequence: CALGERSSDRTGGLYTDKLIF. DNA for the CDR3: TGTGCTCTTGGGGAACGGTCCTCAGATCGTACTGGGGGCTTGTACACCGATAAACTCATCTTT.

This clone has a count of ten or more. The V and J genes are TRDV1 and TRDJ1, with 13 bases identical to TRDD3. Germline V gene data show CDR1 as TSWWSYY and CDR2 as QGS. The CDR3 sequence is 26 residues long. J gave up 2 bases and V 1 base, and 31 bases lay outside the gene matches. The CDR3 loop reads CALGERPGLPIPLLGDTPGSTDKLIF. CDR3 in DNA: TGTGCTCTTGGGGAACGACCCGGCCTTCCTATCCCCTTACTGGGGGATACGCCCGGTTCGACCGATAAACTCATCTTT.

This clone was seen more than once but under ten times. The rearrangement links TRDV1 to TRDJ1; 9 nucleotides line up with TRDD3. Trimming at V came to 2 bases and at J to 2 bases, leaving 27 bases not matched to a gene. Per germline, CDR1 TSWWSYY and CDR2 QGS. The CDR3 loop spans 23 amino acids. CDR3 DNA sequence: TGTGCTCTTGGGGAAAACTTCCACTCAGCGTACTGGGGGACTGCCTTAGAGACCGATAAACTCATCTTT. It yields the protein CALGENFHSAYWGTALETDKLIF.

This clone turned up a few times. J is TRDJ1 and V is TRDV1, with D perhaps matching TRDD3 (10 bases). CDR1 is TSWWSYY and CDR2 is QGS in the germline V gene. This CDR3 contains 22 residues. V lost 5 bases and J 2 bases, leaving 36 bases between the germline ends. The CDR3 DNA is TGTGCTCTTGGGCCGCCCATCCTTCCTACGCTGGGGGATATAACGTTGACCGATAAACTCATCTTT. Translating it yields CALGPPILPTLGDITLTDKLIF.

Points on this clone: A junction end diverges from the germline sequence, so it may reflect a read error. The sample holds other DNA sequences that translate to the same CDR3. The genes are TRDV1 and TRDJ1; 12 bases align to TRDD3. The CDR3 has 22 amino acids. Germline assignment: CDR1 TSWWSYY and CDR2 QGS. In DNA form, the CDR3 reads TGCGCTCTTGGGGAACCTGACGAAACACTGATCTCCTGGGGGATACGCGTATTTAAACTCATCTTT. Protein sequence: CALGEPDETLISWGIRVFKLIF.

The genes are TRDV1 and TRDJ1; D is possibly TRDD3 (5 bases). The CDR3 is 15 amino acids. Trimming pared 0 bases from V and 3 bases from J, leaving 11 bases between. Germline CDR1 TSWWSYY, CDR2 QGS. The CDR3 DNA reads TGTGCTCTTGGGGAACTGGCTACGGGATCCGATAAACTCATCTTT. Translated, it gives CALGELATGSDKLIF.

This clone has only a few counts. The germline gene is not matched at one end of the junction; a read error may be the cause. Other DNA sequences in this sample translate to the same CDR3. The V and J genes are TRDV1 and TRDJ1, with D perhaps assigned TRDD2 or TRDD3 (5 bases each). Looked up from germline, CDR1 is TSWWSYY and CDR2 is QGS. The length of the CDR3 is 18 residues. CDR3 nucleotides: TGCGCTCTTGGGGAACTTCCGCCTACGTATCCGTACACCGATAAACTCATCTTT. This encodes CALGELPPTYPYTDKLIF.

This clone was seen a handful of times. The chain carries TRDV1 and TRDJ1, with 13 positions matching TRDD3. The germline V gene has CDR1 TSWWSYY and CDR2 QGS. The CDR3 extends over 25 amino acids. Losses at the gene ends were 1 base for V and 0 bases for J; bases not matched to a gene: 26. The CDR3 sequence is CALGERQRTLFTGGYANYYTDKLIF. DNA of the CDR3: TGTGCTCTTGGGGAACGTCAAAGGACGTTGTTTACTGGGGGATACGCAAACTATTACACCGATAAACTCATCTTT.

This clone was observed many times. V gene TRDV1 combines with J gene TRDJ1, with D maybe TRDD2 (5 bases). V gave up 1 base and J gave up 5 bases, with 11 bases separating them. Germline assignment: CDR1 TSWWSYY and CDR2 QGS. This CDR3 has 14 amino acids. The CDR3 DNA reads as TGTGCTCTTGGGGAACCCCACCTTCGGGATAAACTCATCTTT. Protein sequence: CALGEPHLRDKLIF.

Points on this clone: A much larger clone lies one base from this, so it may be a read error. Additional DNA sequences in this sample encode the identical CDR3. The chain recombines TRDV1 with TRDJ1, with 8 bases lining up with TRDD3. The CDR3 runs 18 residues. Trimming cost V 3 bases and J 4 bases; bases outside gene matches: 16. Per the germline V gene, CDR1 is TSWWSYY and CDR2 is QGS. The CDR3 bases are TGTGCTCTTGGGGAGCGTAGACGAGGGTACTGGGGGTTCGATAAACTCATCTTT. Translation: CALGERRRGYWGFDKLIF.

Of note for this clone: This may be a read error, as it is one base from a much larger clone. The identical CDR3 is also encoded by other nucleotide sequences in the sample. The chain combines TRDV2 with TRDJ1; 9 nucleotides align to TRDD2. This CDR3 is built from 14 residues. Germline lookup yields CDR1 GEAIGNYY and CDR2 EKD. The V segment lost 7 bases and the J segment 10 bases; nucleotides outside the gene matches: 15. This CDR3 reads CACDRPLPTVILIF. DNA of the CDR3: TGTGCCTGCGACCGACCCCTTCCTACCGTTATACTCATCTTT.

The chain couples TRDV1 to TRDJ1; maybe TRDD2 (5 bases). The CDR3 consists of 19 residues. Trimming took off 3 bases at V and 6 bases at J, with 29 bases between the two ends. Germline lookup yields CDR1 TSWWSYY and CDR2 QGS. The CDR3, as DNA: TGTGCTCTTGGGGATCCCCTACGGGTCGGACCGGTGTACTTTCATAAACTCATCTTT. This translates into CALGDPLRVGPVYFHKLIF.

This clone is labeled as medium-sized. This sample includes further DNA sequences coding for the same CDR3. The chain uses TRDV1 and TRDJ1; possibly TRDD3 for D (5 bases). The CDR3 runs to 16 residues. CDR1 and CDR2 (germline): TSWWSYY, QGS. Deletions cut 3 bases from V and 8 bases from J, with 22 bases between. The CDR3 nucleotides read TGTGCTCTTGGGGAGATTCGCGGATATAAGCGGGAAAAACTCATCTTT. This gives the protein CALGEIRGYKREKLIF.

The rearrangement links TRDV1 to TRDJ1, with D possibly matching TRDD3 (9 bases). The CDR3 sequence is 22 residues long. Germline loops: CDR1 TSWWSYY, CDR2 QGS. V was cut by 2 bases and J by 3 bases, with 34 bases left in between. CDR3 nucleotide sequence: TGTGCTCTTGGGGAAGGGACTTCCTACGTCCCACTGGGGGACCCCGGGGCCGATAAACTCATCTTT. Translated, it gives CALGEGTSYVPLGDPGADKLIF.

This clone was picked up a small number of times. The chain links TRDV1 to TRDJ1, with 7 bases matching TRDD3. There are 18 residues in the CDR3. Trimming removed 1 base from V and 2 bases from J; junction bases left unmatched: 13. Germline CDR1 is TSWWSYY and CDR2 is QGS. CDR3 protein: CALGEPRTLGVVTDKLIF. CDR3 coding DNA: TGTGCTCTTGGGGAACCTCGTACGCTGGGGGTTGTTACCGATAAACTCATCTTT.

This clone was seen a few times. A much larger clone differs from this one at a single base, so this may be a read error. Other nucleotide sequences from this sample produce the same CDR3. The J gene is TRDJ1, the V gene TRDV1; 8 bases line up with TRDD3. This CDR3 has 17 residues. Looked up from germline, CDR1 is TSWWSYY and CDR2 is QGS. In nucleotides, the CDR3 is TGTGCCCTTGGGGAAACCTTCCGTAGTCTGGGGGACTCAAAACTCATCTTT. It yields the protein CALGETFRSLGDSKLIF.

This clone was seen a few times. The rearrangement links TRDV1 to TRDJ1; 11 bases fit TRDD3. Germline V gives CDR1 TSWWSYY, CDR2 QGS. J lost 2 bases, V lost 1 base, and 36 bases had no gene match. This CDR3 is built from 27 residues. The CDR3 reads CALGEPQPALSPRRGSYWGIGTDKLIF. In DNA, the CDR3 is TGTGCTCTTGGGGAACCCCAGCCAGCCTTATCCCCCCGGCGGGGATCGTACTGGGGGATAGGGACCGATAAACTCATCTTT.

The chain has TRDV1 and TRDJ1; D may be TRDD2 or TRDD3 (5 bases each). V was clipped by 9 bases and J by 8 bases, with 28 bases between them. Germline V gene data show CDR1 as TSWWSYY and CDR2 as QGS. The CDR3 contains 16 residues. The chain's CDR3 is CALFQSTGGLHKKLIF. For the CDR3, the DNA is TGTGCTCTCTTCCAGAGTACTGGTGGATTGCATAAGAAACTCATCTTT.

This clone is medium-sized (0.01 to 0.1%) in the sample. The sample has other DNA sequences that encode this CDR3 too. V and J are TRDV1 and TRDJ1; D unresolved. The CDR3 is made up of 15 amino acids. The germline V gene has CDR1 TSWWSYY and CDR2 QGS. The ends were cut back, 3 bases at V and 5 bases at J, with 16 bases in the middle. As DNA, the CDR3 is TGTGCTCTTGGGGATATAGCCGGAGGCTGGGATAAACTCATCTTT. It encodes CALGDIAGGWDKLIF.

This clone has more than one count but fewer than ten. The chain has TRDV1 and TRDJ1; 10 bases match TRDD3. In germline, CDR1 is TSWWSYY, CDR2 QGS. There are 20 residues in the CDR3. With V trimmed by 2 bases and J by 0 bases, 15 bases remained unmatched. CDR3 DNA sequence: TGTGCTCTTGGGGAAGATCCGGTCCTCACCCTGGGGGATAACACCGATAAACTCATCTTT. This encodes CALGEDPVLTLGDNTDKLIF.

This clone is categorized as medium-sized (0.01 to 0.1%). V gene TRDV1 combines with J gene TRDJ1; tentatively, D is TRDD2 (5 bases). This CDR3 is built from 16 residues. The germline V gene has CDR1 TSWWSYY and CDR2 QGS. V dropped 5 bases and J dropped 5 bases, with 21 bases sitting between them. CDR3 residues: CALGPFLPEDPDKLIF. The CDR3, as DNA: TGTGCTCTTGGGCCGTTCCTGCCTGAGGATCCGGATAAACTCATCTTT.

In its sample, this clone was seen a few times. This chain connects TRDV1 to TRDJ1, with 9 bases lining up with TRDD2. CDR1 and CDR2 from the germline V gene are TSWWSYY and QGS. With V trimmed by 2 bases and J by 0 bases, 31 bases remained unmatched. The CDR3 length is 25 residues. The chain's CDR3 is CALGETFLRDVDGTYGPVYTDKLIF. The CDR3 DNA reads TGTGCTCTTGGGGAAACCTTCCTACGAGATGTGGATGGTACGTACGGGCCCGTGTACACCGATAAACTCATCTTT.

This sequence joins TRDV1 and TRDJ1, with 12 positions matching TRDD3. The germline gives CDR1 TSWWSYY, CDR2 QGS. This CDR3 has 18 residues. V lost 0 bases and J lost 5; bases outside the gene matches: 10. CDR3 coding DNA: TGTGCTCTTGGGGAACTGTTCGTCCACTGGGGGATACAGGATAAACTCATCTTT. Translation gives CALGELFVHWGIQDKLIF.